These 18 T cell receptor beta chains were sequenced from one sample in a study of T-cell memory formation after mild COVID-19. MiXCR, applied by TCRdb to the 5' RACE reads, yields one record per CDR3 protein. The sample consists of about 560,000 distinct CDR3 sequences, 20% to 25% of them appearing once. Sequenced input: PBMCs or a T cell subset sorted from them (not recorded which). The receptors originated from an adult woman who had mild COVID-19 (a few samples of this study predate the infection). Cell type and time point are not known.

This clonotype was observed a few times. The gene calls are TRBV5-6 and TRBJ1-4; D not resolved. Per the germline V gene, CDR1 is SGHDT and CDR2 is YYEEEE. This CDR3 region has 14 residues. V gave up 1 base and J gave up 8 bases, with 12 bases separating them. The CDR3 protein is CASSLRSYGEKLFF. The CDR3 DNA follows: TGTGCCAGCAGCTTGCGAAGTTATGGGGAAAAACTGTTTTTT.

This clonotype has a handful of counts. This chain connects TRBV12-3 or TRBV12-4 to TRBJ2-7; weak D call: TRBD1 (6 bases). This CDR3 spans 13 amino acids. The V gene lost 6 bases and the J gene lost 7 bases, with 16 bases spanning the gap. Written as DNA, the CDR3 is TGTGCCAGCAGACCCCTGGGGACACCGGAGCAGTACTTC. This codes for CASRPLGTPEQYF.

This clonotype was detected ten times or more. V and J are TRBV12-3 or TRBV12-4 and TRBJ2-5; maybe TRBD2 (6 bases). The CDR3 loop spans 14 amino acids. The ends were cut back, 4 bases at V and 2 bases at J, with 11 bases in the middle. The CDR3 loop is CASSWRETQETQYF. CDR3 in DNA: TGTGCCAGCAGTTGGAGGGAGACGCAAGAGACCCAGTACTTC.

This clonotype was picked up a small number of times. The J gene is TRBJ2-1, the V gene TRBV14; a possible D gene is TRBD2 (5 bases). Per the germline V gene, CDR1 is SGHDN and CDR2 is FVKESK. The V end was cut by 1 base, the J end by 12 bases, with 10 bases between. This CDR3 has 12 residues. The CDR3 sequence: CASSQVETTQFF. CDR3 sequence (DNA): TGTGCCAGCAGCCAAGTAGAGACTACGCAGTTCTTC.

This clonotype was counted only a few times. The rearrangement links TRBV12-3 or TRBV12-4 to TRBJ2-3; 8 positions match TRBD2. Losses at the gene ends were 5 bases for V and 5 bases for J; bases not matched to a gene: 9. The length of the CDR3 is 15 residues. The CDR3 DNA reads as TGTGCCAGCAGTCCCAAAGCGGGAGTGGGAGATACGCAGTATTTT. Its translation: CASSPKAGVGDTQYF.

This clonotype was seen more than once but under ten times. V and J are TRBV4-3 and TRBJ2-1, with D possibly TRBD1 on 6 matching bases. This CDR3 spans 15 amino acids. Germline assignment: CDR1 LGHNA and CDR2 YSLEER. V lost 0 bases to trimming and J lost 6 bases, with 12 bases between them. The CDR3 spells CASSQELSDSNEQFF. In DNA, the CDR3 is TGCGCCAGCAGCCAAGAGTTATCGGACAGCAATGAGCAGTTCTTC.

This clonotype was seen at least ten times. V usage is TRBV11-2 and J usage is TRBJ2-1; 8 bases are a match to TRBD2. Trimming removed 0 bases from V and 6 bases from J; junction bases left unmatched: 4. Looked up from germline, CDR1 is SGHAT and CDR2 is FQNNGV. There are 15 residues in the CDR3. The CDR3 protein is CASSLDKGLGNEQFF. The CDR3 DNA reads as TGTGCCAGCAGCTTAGATAAGGGACTAGGCAATGAGCAGTTCTTC.

The gene calls are TRBV11-2 and TRBJ2-1, with unresolved D. Trimming stripped 0 bases from V and 9 bases from J, with 9 bases between. CDR3 size: 13 residues. Per germline, CDR1 SGHAT and CDR2 FQNNGV. The CDR3 loop reads CASSLDRWGEQFF. CDR3 nucleotide sequence: TGTGCCAGCAGCTTAGATCGGTGGGGTGAGCAGTTCTTC.

This clonotype occurred once. The V and J genes are TRBV27 and TRBJ1-2; the D gene is possibly TRBD1 (6 bases). Trimming removed 0 bases from V and 4 bases from J, with 12 bases in between. The CDR3 has 15 amino acids. CDR1 and CDR2 (germline): MNHEY, SMNVEV (reference sequence). CDR3 in amino acids: CASSLSEQGGYGYTF. In DNA, the CDR3 is TGTGCCAGCAGTTTATCGGAACAGGGTGGCTATGGCTACACCTTC.

This clonotype appeared a few times. J is TRBJ2-3 and V is TRBV24-1; D is tentatively TRBD1 or TRBD2 (5 bases each). The length of the CDR3 is 13 residues. The ends were cut back, 8 bases at V and 0 bases at J, with 8 bases in the middle. From germline, CDR1 is KGHDR and CDR2 SFDVKD. The CDR3 reads CATTRDSTDTQYF. DNA for the CDR3: TGTGCCACCACCCGGGACAGCACAGATACGCAGTATTTT.

This clonotype was picked up a small number of times. The chain carries TRBV21-1 and TRBJ2-3. TRBV21-1 is listed as a pseudogene. The CDR3 contains 16 residues. CDR3 nucleotide sequence: TGTGCCAGCAGCACCCTTGCGTTGGTAAGCACAGATACGCAGTATTTT. This gives the protein CASSTLALVSTDTQYF.

The J gene is TRBJ1-6, the V gene TRBV13; 8 bases agree with TRBD1. Germline CDR1 is PRHDT and CDR2 is FYEKMQ (reference sequence). This CDR3 spans 19 amino acids. After removal of 4 bases from V and 10 bases from J, the junction contained 21 bases not matched to a gene. The CDR3 region has the DNA TGTGCCAGCAGCTCCTACACCGGGACAGGAGAAGCCCTGGGGTCACCCCTCCACTTT. It yields the protein CASSSYTGTGEALGSPLHF.

The chain uses TRBV18 and TRBJ1-2; D may be TRBD1 (6 bases). V was clipped by 2 bases and J by 6 bases, with 16 bases between them. This CDR3 comprises 15 residues. Germline V gives CDR1 KGHSH, CDR2 LQKENI. The CDR3: CASSPSGDVNHGYTF. The CDR3, as DNA: TGTGCCAGCTCACCATCAGGGGATGTAAACCATGGCTACACCTTC.

This rearrangement joins TRBV7-9 to TRBJ1-1; TRBD1 is a possible D gene (5 bases). V lost 3 bases and J lost 9, with 11 bases in between. CDR3 length equals 12 residues. Germline CDR1 SEHNR, CDR2 FQNEAQ (reference sequence). CDR3: CASSFGEGQAFF. In nucleotides, the CDR3 is TGTGCCAGCAGCTTCGGGGAGGGACAAGCTTTCTTT.

This sequence joins TRBV20-1 and TRBJ1-2; D gene unclear. The CDR3 sequence is 10 residues long. V lost 2 bases and J lost 4, with 2 bases in between. CDR1 is DFQATT and CDR2 is SNEGSKA in the germline V gene (reference sequence). The CDR3 is CSARSYGYTF. Written as DNA, the CDR3 is TGCAGTGCTAGAAGCTATGGCTACACCTTC.

The chain uses TRBV5-1 and TRBJ2-1; TRBD2 matches 12 bases. The ends lost 2 bases at V and 5 bases at J; junction bases unmatched: 5. Germline CDR1 reads SGHRS; CDR2 reads YFSETQ. The CDR3 sequence is 16 residues long. The CDR3 loop is CASSLALAGGDNEQFF. CDR3 bases: TGCGCCAGCAGCTTAGCGCTAGCGGGAGGGGACAATGAGCAGTTCTTC.

V usage is TRBV29-1 and J usage is TRBJ1-1; D is unresolved. Looked up from germline, CDR1 is SQVTM and CDR2 is ANQGSEA. Trimming removed 7 bases from V and 4 bases from J, with 19 bases in between. This CDR3 is built from 14 residues. Here the CDR3 DNA reads TGCAGCGCCCCTAACTGGGGAGGCGGCACTGAAGCTTTCTTT. Residues: CSAPNWGGGTEAFF.

The genes are TRBV15 and TRBJ2-5; 7 nucleotides align to TRBD1. This CDR3 contains 14 residues. In germline, CDR1 is LNHNV, CDR2 YYDKDF (reference sequence). The trim removed 8 bases at V and 5 bases at J, leaving 11 bases unmatched. In DNA form, the CDR3 reads TGTGCCACCGCCCAGAGGGGGCTCCAGGAGACCCAGTACTTC. Translated, it gives CATAQRGLQETQYF.